This entry lists 21 T cell receptor beta chains sequenced from one sample in a study of regulatory T cells. These TCRs' antigens remain unknown. Study conclusions and caveats: In CD3G-deficient patients, conventional CD4+ T cells were enriched for hydrophobic CDR3 residues at positions 6 and 7.

The primer mix had 52 TRBV and 13 TRBJ primers. Sequenced by immunoSEQ multiplex PCR; TCRdb stores in-frame clones only, minus some. The data show approximately 37,000 clones, 89% seen once. Sequencing was carried out using conventional CD4+ T cells sorted from blood. The receptors here all came from a young adult with CD3G deficiency.

The chain couples TRBV28 to TRBJ2-1, with D unresolved. This CDR3 contains 15 residues. V dropped 1 base and J dropped 4 bases, with 11 bases sitting between them. Germline CDR1 MDHEN, CDR2 SYDVKM. In DNA, the CDR3 is TGTGCCAGCAGTTTATACCCTCTAAGTTACAATGAGCAGTTCTTC. Its translation is CASSLYPLSYNEQFF.

The rearrangement uses TRBV10-3 and TRBJ1-2; no clear D gene. CDR1 and CDR2 (germline): ENHRY, SYGVKD. The CDR3 spans 13 residues. The V end lost 2 bases, the J end lost 8 bases, and 12 bases lay between the germline ends. In nucleotides, the CDR3 is TGTGCCATCAGTGAGGCATATTCTAACGGCTACACCTTC. It is translated as CAISEAYSNGYTF.

V is TRBV28 and J is TRBJ2-1; 9 bases align to TRBD1. Germline CDR1 is MDHEN and CDR2 is SYDVKM. CDR3 length: 16 residues. Trimming took 4 bases from V and 3 from J; bases not matched to a gene: 7. CDR3 coding DNA: TGTGCCAGCAGTTCAGGGGGACAGGGAAACTACAATGAGCAGTTCTTC. It translates to CASSSGGQGNYNEQFF. Using reference TRBV28 and TRBJ2-1 for the parts outside the CDR3, the full variable domain is DVKVTQSSRYLVKRTGEKVFLECVQDMDHENMFWYRQDPGLGLRLIYFSYDVKMKEKGDIPEGYSVSREKKERFSLILESASTNQTSMYLCASSSGGQGNYNEQFFGPGTRLTVL.

The chain recombines TRBV28 with TRBJ1-5; a weak D match, TRBD1 (6 bases). Looked up from germline, CDR1 is MDHEN and CDR2 is SYDVKM. The length of the CDR3 is 15 residues. The V end lost 5 bases, the J end lost 5 bases, and 16 bases lay between the germline ends. CDR3 protein: CASSPRNGGHQPQHF. DNA for the CDR3: TGTGCCAGCAGTCCCCGTAACGGGGGGCATCAGCCCCAGCATTTT.

The chain recombines TRBV6-1 with TRBJ2-7; no clear D gene. This CDR3 region has 12 residues. CDR1 and CDR2 (germline): MNHNS, SASEGT. Trimming removed 2 bases at V and 3 bases at J, with 5 bases between. DNA of the CDR3: TGTGCCAGCAGTGAATCTTACTACGAGCAGTACTTC. Translated: CASSESYYEQYF.

The rearrangement joins TRBV28 to TRBJ2-1; 8 bases fit TRBD1. This CDR3 has 14 residues. V lost 3 bases and J lost 7; bases outside the gene matches: 5. The V gene's germline CDR1 is MDHEN and CDR2 SYDVKM. The CDR3 sequence: CASSLYRGDNEQFF. For the CDR3, the DNA is TGTGCCAGCAGTTTGTACAGGGGGGATAATGAGCAGTTCTTC.

This chain links TRBV7-9 with TRBJ2-3; TRBD2 agrees at 7 bases. This CDR3 has 15 amino acids. V shed 4 bases and J 5 bases; nucleotides not matched to a gene: 9. The germline CDR1 and CDR2 sequences are SEHNR and FQNEAQ (reference sequence). CDR3 protein: CASSSGAGSGDTQYF. The CDR3 coding sequence is TGTGCCAGCAGCTCCGGAGCGGGATCGGGAGATACGCAGTATTTT.

The chain links TRBV28 to TRBJ1-2; D gene unclear. Germline assignment: CDR1 MDHEN and CDR2 SYDVKM. The CDR3 runs to 14 residues. With 6 bases removed from V and 5 bases from J, the gap between germline ends came to 16 bases. CDR3 sequence reads: CASSRRESWYGYTF. DNA of the CDR3: TGTGCCAGCAGCCGGAGAGAAAGCTGGTATGGCTACACCTTC.

The chain links TRBV28 to TRBJ2-5, with 8 positions matching TRBD1. J was trimmed by 5 bases and V by 8 bases; bases with no gene match: 10. The CDR3 extends over 14 amino acids. Germline V CDR1 and CDR2: MDHEN, SYDVKM. The CDR3 bases are TGTGCCAGCTCGACAGGGGCGAGGTTGGAGACCCAGTACTTC. Translation: CASSTGARLETQYF.

The chain combines TRBV10-3 with TRBJ2-1, with 7 bases lining up with TRBD2. CDR1 and CDR2 from the germline V gene are ENHRY and SYGVKD. This CDR3 has 16 residues. V gave up 6 bases and J gave up 5 bases; unmatched junction bases: 13. CDR3 sequence reads: CAISPAGAGANNEQFF. The CDR3 bases are TGTGCCATCAGCCCGGCGGGTGCGGGAGCTAACAATGAGCAGTTCTTC.

The V call is TRBV5-5, the J call TRBJ2-7, with 8 nucleotides matching TRBD1. The V gene's germline CDR1 is SGHKS and CDR2 YYEKEE (reference sequence). This CDR3 is built from 15 residues. V dropped 4 bases and J dropped 4; count of bases not matched to a gene: 10. The DNA for the CDR3 is TGTGCCAGCAGCAGAAAATTAACAGGGGGGTACGAGCAGTACTTC. Translation: CASSRKLTGGYEQYF.

This sequence joins TRBV7-7 and TRBJ2-5; D is possibly TRBD2 (5 bases). Trimming shortened V by 4 bases and J by 7 bases, and 13 bases separated the two germline ends. CDR1 is SSHAT and CDR2 is FNYEAQ in the germline V gene (reference sequence). The CDR3 runs to 13 residues. CDR3 DNA: TGTGCCAGCAGCTCGGGGTTGGGCGGGACCCAGTACTTC. Translation: CASSSGLGGTQYF.

V is TRBV5-1 and J is TRBJ2-1; 9 nucleotides agree with TRBD2. Germline V gene sequence: CDR1 SGHRS, CDR2 YFSETQ. The trim removed 5 bases at V and 4 bases at J, leaving 4 bases unmatched. The CDR3 runs to 14 residues. This CDR3 reads CASSPSGRYNEQFF. In DNA, the CDR3 is TGCGCCAGCAGTCCAAGCGGGAGGTACAATGAGCAGTTCTTC.

The chain joins TRBV5-6 to TRBJ1-2; D is possibly TRBD1 (6 bases). The CDR3 sequence is 14 residues long. The ends were cut back, 0 bases at V and 4 bases at J, with 10 bases in the middle. The V gene's germline CDR1 is SGHDT and CDR2 YYEEEE. Here the CDR3 DNA reads TGTGCCAGCAGCTTGGGGACAGCGAGCTATGGCTACACCTTC. It yields the protein CASSLGTASYGYTF.

The chain joins TRBV5-5 to TRBJ1-2; D perhaps matches TRBD1 (5 bases). This CDR3 spans 16 amino acids. V was cut by 3 bases and J by 5 bases, with 20 bases left in between. CDR1 and CDR2 from the germline V gene are SGHKS and YYEKEE (reference sequence). Here the CDR3 reads CASSSKLREPPYGYTF. The CDR3, as DNA: TGTGCCAGCAGCTCCAAGCTCAGGGAACCTCCTTATGGCTACACCTTC.

J is TRBJ2-3 and V is TRBV7-9; TRBD2 matches 11 bases. After removal of 1 base from V and 4 bases from J, the junction contained 10 bases not matched to a gene. The CDR3 loop spans 18 amino acids. Germline V gene data show CDR1 as SEHNR and CDR2 as FQNEAQ (reference sequence). CDR3 sequence: CASSLGVSGRAGSDTQYF. Written as DNA, the CDR3 is TGTGCCAGCAGCTTAGGAGTTAGCGGGAGGGCCGGGTCAGATACGCAGTATTTT.

The chain combines TRBV5-1 with TRBJ2-6; D is unclear. The CDR3 runs to 16 residues. Trimming stripped 0 bases from V and 2 bases from J, with 9 bases between. Germline values: CDR1 SGHRS, CDR2 YFSETQ. DNA for the CDR3: TGCGCCAGCAGCTTGGATGGCGGACCTGGGGCCAACGTCCTGACTTTC. This translates into CASSLDGGPGANVLTF.

V and J are TRBV6-1 and TRBJ2-7; no firm D call. The CDR3 contains 12 residues. Per germline, CDR1 MNHNS and CDR2 SASEGT. Trimming took 3 bases from V and 5 from J, leaving 8 bases between them. For the CDR3, the DNA is TGTGCCAGCAGTGATGAAAGGGACGAGCAGTACTTC. Amino acid sequence: CASSDERDEQYF.

The chain has TRBV10-3 and TRBJ1-5; tentatively, D is TRBD1 (6 bases). V lost 3 bases and J lost 9, with 15 bases in between. This CDR3 is 14 amino acids long. CDR1 and CDR2 from the germline V gene are ENHRY and SYGVKD. In DNA form, the CDR3 reads TGTGCCATCAGTGAAACAGGCCCGGGGGCGCCCCAGCATTTT. Protein: CAISETGPGAPQHF.

The genes are TRBV6-6 and TRBJ1-5, with D possibly matching TRBD1 (5 bases). Trimming cost V 4 bases and J 2 bases, with 15 bases left between them. CDR1 and CDR2 from the germline V gene are MNHNY and SVGAGI (reference sequence). The CDR3 is made up of 16 amino acids. The CDR3 region is CASSSGGGVGNQPQHF. The CDR3 bases are TGTGCCAGCAGTTCGGGCGGAGGGGTTGGCAATCAGCCCCAGCATTTT.

The rearrangement links TRBV28 to TRBJ2-7; 9 positions match TRBD2. The germline V gene encodes CDR1 MDHEN and CDR2 SYDVKM. After removal of 4 bases from V and 0 bases from J, the junction contained 4 bases not matched to a gene. This CDR3 is 15 amino acids long. CDR3 nucleotide sequence: TGTGCCAGCAGTTCTAGCGGGGCCTACTCCTACGAGCAGTACTTC. It specifies CASSSSGAYSYEQYF.